One sample yielded the 29 T cell receptor beta chains listed below, sequenced in a study of shared clonotypes between healthy human individuals. The table came from immunoSEQ multiplex PCR; TCRdb's copy has only in-frame clones and leaves some out. The repertoire holds about 2.4 million clones, with more than 80% as singletons. Input material: naive CD4+ T cells sorted from blood. Subset noted: CD45RA+ positively selected. Receptor source: a man aged 18 to 29 in good health.

This clone was observed a few times. Other DNA sequences in the sample encode the same CDR3. This sequence joins TRBV19 and TRBJ1-5; no firm D call. V was shortened by 8 bases and J by 2 bases, with 10 bases between the two germline ends. The V gene's germline CDR1 is LNHDA and CDR2 SQIVND (reference sequence). This CDR3 has 13 residues. CDR3 region: CASGGQGNQPQHF. As DNA, the CDR3 is TGTGCCAGTGGAGGGCAGGGCAATCAGCCCCAGCATTTT. Full variable domain (rest looked up from reference TRBV19 and TRBJ1-5): DGGITQSPKYLFRKEGQNVTLSCEQNLNHDAMYWYRQDPGQGLRLIYYSQIVNDFQKGDIAEGYSVSREKKESFPLTVTSAQKNPTAFYLCASGGQGNQPQHFGDGTRLSIL.

CDR3 sequence (DNA): TGTGCCAGCAGTGGTGACGCCGGTGAGCAGTACTTC. This codes for CASSGDAGEQYF. V and J are TRBV6-5 and TRBJ2-7; D is unresolved. V was cut by 5 bases and J by 7 bases, with 12 bases left in between. Germline V gene sequence: CDR1 MNHEY, CDR2 SVGAGI. The CDR3 is 12 residues long.

The sample holds one count of this clone. The sample carries other DNA sequences with the same CDR3. This chain uses TRBV18 with TRBJ2-7; possible D gene TRBD1, 5 bases. V lost 6 bases and J lost 1, with 10 bases in between. Looked up from germline, CDR1 is KGHSH and CDR2 is LQKENI. CDR3 length: 13 amino acids. CDR3: CASSPDRSYEQYF. The CDR3 DNA follows: TGTGCCAGCTCCCCCGACAGATCCTACGAGCAGTACTTC.

Remarks on this clone: At the DNA level, this CDR3 is encoded by other sequences in the same sample as well. This chain uses TRBV7-9 with TRBJ2-7; the D is unclear. Germline lookup yields CDR1 SEHNR and CDR2 FQNEAQ (reference sequence). Between the trimmed V and J ends, which lost 6 bases and 1 base, there was a span of 10 bases. The CDR3 is 13 residues long. The CDR3 spells CASSLDGSYEQYF. The CDR3 DNA reads TGTGCCAGCAGTCTCGACGGATCCTACGAGCAGTACTTC.

This rearrangement joins TRBV19 to TRBJ1-5; D possibly corresponds to TRBD1 (6 bases). Trimming left V 3 bases short and J 11 bases short, with 11 bases between. The germline CDR1 and CDR2 sequences are LNHDA and SQIVND (reference sequence). The CDR3 spans 12 residues. The chain's CDR3 is CASSMPAGAQHF. The CDR3 DNA reads as TGTGCCAGTAGTATGCCGGCAGGGGCCCAGCATTTT.

The V and J genes are TRBV27 and TRBJ1-2, with D possibly TRBD1 on 6 matching bases. Deletions cut 2 bases from V and 7 bases from J, with 11 bases between. This CDR3 has 13 residues. The V gene's germline CDR1 is MNHEY and CDR2 SMNVEV (reference sequence). CDR3 in amino acids: CASSLTAGVGYTF. In DNA form, the CDR3 reads TGTGCCAGCAGTTTAACGGCAGGGGTTGGCTACACCTTC.

V and J are TRBV10-3 and TRBJ2-5; D call uncertain. This CDR3 region has 16 residues. The germline V and J ends were trimmed by 5 bases and 5 bases, with 21 bases remaining between them. Germline CDR1 is ENHRY and CDR2 is SYGVKD. For the CDR3, the DNA is TGTGCCATCAGTTCTACTCCCTCAGGCACTGCGGAGACCCAGTACTTC. It specifies CAISSTPSGTAETQYF.

About this clone itself: In the same sample, other DNA sequences code for this CDR3. The CDR3 here is CASSPGQGPYEQYF. The CDR3 coding sequence is TGTGCCAGCAGCCCGGGACAGGGCCCCTACGAGCAGTACTTC. V and J are TRBV7-2 and TRBJ2-7; 9 bases fit TRBD1. Trimming took 5 bases from V and 2 from J; bases not matched to a gene: 4. Germline CDR1 and CDR2: SGHTA and FQGNSA. The CDR3 loop spans 14 amino acids.

This sequence joins TRBV19 and TRBJ2-7; 8 bases map to TRBD1. V lost 4 bases, J lost 5 bases, and 4 bases stayed unmatched. The germline V gene encodes CDR1 LNHDA and CDR2 SQIVND (reference sequence). There are 13 residues in the CDR3. This CDR3 is CASSNSDRDEQYF. As DNA, the CDR3 is TGTGCCAGTAGTAACTCGGACAGGGACGAGCAGTACTTC.

V and J are TRBV6-1 and TRBJ2-4; possible D gene TRBD2, 6 bases. The CDR3 is 15 residues long. Germline V lookup: CDR1 MNHNS, CDR2 SASEGT. The V gene lost 4 bases and the J gene lost 1 base, with 11 bases spanning the gap. The CDR3 region is CASSGEVWAKNIQYF. The DNA for the CDR3 is TGTGCCAGCAGTGGGGAGGTGTGGGCCAAAAACATTCAGTACTTC.

This CDR3 is CASSRYRERGEQYF. The CDR3, as DNA: TGTGCCAGCAGTCGCTACAGGGAAAGGGGCGAGCAGTACTTC. V usage is TRBV28 and J usage is TRBJ2-7, with D possibly TRBD1 on 6 matching bases. The CDR3 runs to 14 residues. Trimming pared 5 bases from V and 6 bases from J, leaving 17 bases between. CDR1 MDHEN and CDR2 SYDVKM come from the germline V gene.

The chain couples TRBV6-5 to TRBJ2-7; D assignment may be TRBD1 or TRBD2 (7 bases each). The CDR3 contains 16 residues. V gave up 2 bases and J gave up 2 bases, with 16 bases separating them. Germline V lookup: CDR1 MNHEY, CDR2 SVGAGI. CDR3 bases: TGTGCCAGCAGTTACAGGGACAGCGGGACTGCCTACGAGCAGTACTTC. Its protein is CASSYRDSGTAYEQYF.

In this sample, this clone turned up once. The J gene is TRBJ1-1, the V gene TRBV2; D uncertain. The CDR3 consists of 15 residues. Trimming stripped 1 base from V and 1 base from J, with 10 bases between. CDR1 is SNHLY, CDR2 FYNNEI, per germline. The CDR3 reads CASSEVGRGNTEAFF. CDR3 sequence (DNA): TGTGCCAGCAGTGAAGTCGGACGGGGGAACACTGAAGCTTTCTTT.

This chain connects TRBV12-2 to TRBJ1-2; TRBD1 is the table's D call and was not checked against the DNA. TRBV12-2 is described as a pseudogene. The CDR3 is 23 amino acids. The CDR3, as DNA: TGTGCAAGTCGCTTAGGAGGTCGTTGGCAGGGGGCCATCCACTCCAATCGGGGATATGGCTACACCTTC. Residues: CASRLGGRWQGAIHSNRGYGYTF.

The chain has TRBV29-1 and TRBJ1-1; D uncertain. Germline V CDR1 and CDR2: SQVTM, ANQGSEA. The CDR3 loop spans 10 amino acids. Trimming pared 6 bases from V and 7 bases from J, leaving 9 bases between. This CDR3 reads CSVLDVEAFF. The CDR3 nucleotides read TGCAGCGTGTTAGACGTTGAAGCTTTCTTT.

The chain joins TRBV30 to TRBJ2-6, with D unclear. The germline V gene encodes CDR1 GTSNPN and CDR2 SVGIG (reference sequence). This CDR3 has 14 residues. Trimming removed 2 bases at V and 0 bases at J, with 5 bases between. The CDR3 DNA is TGTGCCTGGAGTTCGGTCTCTGGGGCCAACGTCCTGACTTTC. Residues: CAWSSVSGANVLTF.

This sequence joins TRBV6-5 and TRBJ2-1; 10 bases agree with TRBD2. Germline V gene lookup returns CDR1 MNHEY and CDR2 SVGAGI. The CDR3 length is 14 residues. J gave up 7 bases and V 7 bases, and 7 bases lay outside the gene matches. For the CDR3, the DNA is TGTGCCAGCACTATAGCGGGGGGCCTGAATGAGCAGTTCTTC. This translates into CASTIAGGLNEQFF.

The chain combines TRBV28 with TRBJ1-5, with 8 positions matching TRBD1. The V gene's germline CDR1 is MDHEN and CDR2 SYDVKM. V shed 3 bases and J 2 bases; nucleotides not matched to a gene: 3. CDR3 size: 15 residues. CDR3 sequence: CASSFGGQGNQPQHF. The CDR3 DNA reads TGTGCCAGCAGTTTCGGGGGACAGGGCAATCAGCCCCAGCATTTT. Variable domain in full (rest from reference TRBV28 and TRBJ1-5): DVKVTQSSRYLVKRTGEKVFLECVQDMDHENMFWYRQDPGLGLRLIYFSYDVKMKEKGDIPEGYSVSREKKERFSLILESASTNQTSMYLCASSFGGQGNQPQHFGDGTRLSIL.

The CDR3 sequence: CAIQPGPWETQYF. CDR3 in DNA: TGTGCCATTCAGCCGGGCCCTTGGGAGACCCAGTACTTC. The rearrangement joins TRBV10-3 to TRBJ2-5; the D is unclear. V lost 9 bases, J lost 5 bases, and 16 bases lay in between. CDR3 length equals 13 residues. Germline values: CDR1 ENHRY, CDR2 SYGVKD.

The chain joins TRBV18 to TRBJ1-6; tentatively, D is TRBD1 (5 bases). Germline assignment: CDR1 KGHSH and CDR2 LQKENI. The ends were cut back, 3 bases at V and 6 bases at J, with 21 bases in the middle. The CDR3 consists of 18 residues. CDR3 sequence reads: CASSPTFQGPGGNSPLHF. CDR3 coding DNA: TGTGCCAGCTCACCGACCTTCCAGGGCCCCGGGGGTAATTCACCCCTCCACTTT.

The chain has TRBV27 and TRBJ1-1; D gene ambiguous. The ends were cut back, 6 bases at V and 8 bases at J, with 16 bases in the middle. Germline-derived CDR1 and CDR2 are MNHEY and SMNVEV (reference sequence). The CDR3 contains 13 residues. The chain's CDR3 is CASSTRAVREAFF. In nucleotides, the CDR3 is TGTGCCAGCAGCACTCGGGCAGTGAGAGAAGCTTTCTTT.

The CDR3 DNA sequence: TGTGCCAGCAGACGAGGGGGAAGGAGAGGCAATCAGCCCCAGCATTTT. This encodes CASRRGGRRGNQPQHF. The chain is built from TRBV21-1 and TRBJ1-5; the DNA was not compared with TRBD1, the D call given in the table. TRBV21-1 is assigned pseudogene status. The CDR3 covers 16 residues.

The chain links TRBV7-2 to TRBJ1-6; tentatively, D is TRBD1 (5 bases). Between the trimmed V and J ends, which lost 1 base and 7 bases, there was a span of 8 bases. The CDR3 has 14 residues. In germline, CDR1 is SGHTA, CDR2 FQGNSA. As DNA, the CDR3 is TGTGCCAGCAGCTTAGAAGGGGTGAATTCACCCCTCCACTTT. It translates to CASSLEGVNSPLHF.

The V and J genes are TRBV30 and TRBJ1-1, with D unclear. V was pared by 0 bases and J by 7 bases, with 12 bases between. Germline V gene data show CDR1 as GTSNPN and CDR2 as SVGIG (reference sequence). CDR3 length: 13 amino acids. The CDR3, as DNA: TGTGCCTGGAGTGTACAAGCGAAGGGTGAAGCTTTCTTT. It specifies CAWSVQAKGEAFF.

In the case of this clone: Other nucleotide sequences in the sample specify the same CDR3. The chain's CDR3 is CASSPDRGLYNEQFF. For the CDR3, the DNA is TGTGCCAGCAGCCCGGACAGGGGGCTGTACAATGAGCAGTTCTTC. V gene TRBV7-9 combines with J gene TRBJ2-1; 11 positions agree with TRBD1. The germline CDR1 and CDR2 sequences are SEHNR and FQNEAQ (reference sequence). The V and J ends lost 5 bases and 4 bases, in that order; junction bases with no gene match: 4. This CDR3 contains 15 residues.

The chain joins TRBV6-6 to TRBJ1-2, with D maybe TRBD1 (5 bases). V was clipped by 6 bases and J by 5 bases, with 19 bases between them. This CDR3 has 15 amino acids. Germline V CDR1 and CDR2: MNHNY, SVGAGI (reference sequence). The CDR3 region is CASRFPGLYQYGYTF. In DNA, the CDR3 is TGTGCCAGCAGATTCCCAGGGTTGTATCAGTATGGCTACACCTTC.

This clone is a singleton in its sample. The V and J genes are TRBV4-3 and TRBJ1-1; the D is unclear. Germline values: CDR1 LGHNA, CDR2 YSLEER. The CDR3 extends over 16 amino acids. The V and J ends lost 0 bases and 3 bases respectively, with 14 bases between them. The CDR3 region has the DNA TGCGCCAGCAGCCAAGATCAGTTGGGTAAGGACACTGAAGCTTTCTTT. This codes for CASSQDQLGKDTEAFF.

The chain recombines TRBV5-4 with TRBJ2-2, with D possibly matching TRBD2 (5 bases). The germline V and J ends were trimmed by 4 bases and 0 bases, with 13 bases remaining between them. Germline-derived CDR1 and CDR2 are SGHNT and YYREEE (reference sequence). The CDR3 is 16 residues long. The CDR3, as DNA: TGTGCCAGCAGCCCGGGTCAGCGGACGAACACCGGGGAGCTGTTTTTT. Translated, it gives CASSPGQRTNTGELFF.

The gene calls are TRBV9 and TRBJ2-3; 11 bases are shared with TRBD2. Per the germline V gene, CDR1 is SGDLS and CDR2 is YYNGEE. The CDR3 is 15 residues long. The V and J ends lost 3 bases and 4 bases, in that order; junction bases with no gene match: 4. The CDR3 DNA reads as TGTGCCAGCAGCGAACTAGCGGGGGAGGCAGATACGCAGTATTTT. Translation: CASSELAGEADTQYF.